This T cell receptor (beta chain) was sequenced during a study of blood T cell repertoires in COVID-19. As for the study in general: The United States, Italy and Spain supplied acute and convalescent COVID-19 samples. PBMCs, B-cell-depleted T cells, or T cells provided the cDNA or gDNA that made up the material.

Per the original data handling: Quantification of nucleated cells was approximated via reference gene primer amplification. Sequencing used immunoSEQ multiplex PCR; TCRdb keeps in-frame clones, though not all of them. Clone size and V and J calls were adopted from that table, with D and trimming inferred from the DNA. The sample gives about 49,000 clones, 75% to 85% of which show up once; less than 3% is in the top ten. This clone was observed a handful of times. The CDR3 consists of 13 residues. Germline CDR1 reads SNHLY; CDR2 reads FYNNEI. V gave up 6 bases and J gave up 6 bases; unmatched junction bases: 6.

This receptor was taken from a woman aged 60 to 75 with acute or convalescent COVID-19. Sequenced sample: peripheral blood. V gene TRBV2 combines with J gene TRBJ1-1; 8 bases map to TRBD1. The CDR3 region is CASSGQGGAEAFF. For the CDR3, the DNA is TGTGCCAGCAGCGGACAGGGAGGGGCTGAAGCTTTCTTT.